The T cell receptor beta chain under discussion was sequenced for a study of T cells of healthy individuals. In its sample, this clonotype was seen many times. TCRdb analysed the 5' RACE reads with MiXCR anew, one entry per CDR3 protein. This sample yields approximately 58,000 distinct CDR3 sequences, of which roughly 14% are seen a single time; about 16% belongs to the top ten. The CDR3 totals 12 residues. Trimming took off 5 bases at V and 3 bases at J, with 10 bases between the two ends. CDR1 SQVTM and CDR2 ANQGSEA come from the germline V gene. This TCR came from a human donor in good health. J is TRBJ1-2 and V is TRBV29-1; a possible D gene is TRBD1 (5 bases). CDR3 coding DNA: TGCAGCGTTCTCCGGGGGGACTATGGCTACACCTTC. It specifies CSVLRGDYGYTF.